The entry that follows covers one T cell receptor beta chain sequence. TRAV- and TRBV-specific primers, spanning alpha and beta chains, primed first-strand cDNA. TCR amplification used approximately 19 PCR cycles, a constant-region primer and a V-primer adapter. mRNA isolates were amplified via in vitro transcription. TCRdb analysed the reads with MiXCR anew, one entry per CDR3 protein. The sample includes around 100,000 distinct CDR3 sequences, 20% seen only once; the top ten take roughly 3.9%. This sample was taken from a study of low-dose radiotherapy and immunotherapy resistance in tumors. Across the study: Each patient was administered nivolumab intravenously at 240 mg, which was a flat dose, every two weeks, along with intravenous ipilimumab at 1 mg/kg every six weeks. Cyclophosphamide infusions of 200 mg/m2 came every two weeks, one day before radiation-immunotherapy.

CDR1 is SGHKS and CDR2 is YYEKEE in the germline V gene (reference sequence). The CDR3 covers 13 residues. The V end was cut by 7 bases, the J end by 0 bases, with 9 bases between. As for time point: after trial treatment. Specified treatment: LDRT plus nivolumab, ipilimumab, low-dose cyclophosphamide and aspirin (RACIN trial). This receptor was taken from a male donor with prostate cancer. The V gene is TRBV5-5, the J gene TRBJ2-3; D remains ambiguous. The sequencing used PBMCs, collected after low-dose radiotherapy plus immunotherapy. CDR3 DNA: TGTGCCAGCGTAGAGAATAGCACAGATACGCAGTATTTT. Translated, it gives CASVENSTDTQYF.